These 3 T cell receptor beta chains originate from one sample sequenced in a study of blood T cell repertoires in COVID-19. Assay: immunoSEQ multiplex PCR; the TCRdb copy retains only in-frame clones and omits some. Of over 150,000 clones in the sample, more than 70% were seen once. Sequences were obtained from peripheral blood. These receptors all stem from a man in his forties or fifties with active or convalescent COVID-19.

This chain uses TRBV7-9 with TRBJ2-5, with D uncertain. V lost 1 base, J lost 9 bases, and 6 bases lay in between. The germline V gene encodes CDR1 SEHNR and CDR2 FQNEAQ (reference sequence). This CDR3 region has 11 residues. The CDR3 is CASSLGSAQYF. The CDR3 DNA reads TGTGCCAGCAGCTTAGGGAGCGCCCAGTACTTC.

The rearrangement links TRBV5-6 to TRBJ2-5, with 12 bases lining up with TRBD2. Germline lookup yields CDR1 SGHDT and CDR2 YYEEEE. Trimming at V came to 6 bases and at J to 4 bases, leaving 10 bases not matched to a gene. The CDR3 extends over 16 amino acids. The CDR3 DNA is TGTGCCAGCAAGAGCCTAGCGGGGGGGCAGAGAGAGACCCAGTACTTC. Amino acids: CASKSLAGGQRETQYF.

This sequence joins TRBV6-5 and TRBJ1-2, with D unresolved. The V end lost 8 bases, the J end lost 6 bases, and 16 bases lay between the germline ends. The germline gives CDR1 MNHEY, CDR2 SVGAGI. The CDR3 has 13 amino acids. CDR3 loop: CASRPGGRDGYTF. The CDR3 nucleotides are TGTGCCAGCCGCCCAGGAGGTCGTGATGGCTACACCTTC.